This T cell receptor beta chain emerged from a study of regulatory T cells in long-lasting Graves disease. General study points: Accuracy was possibly reduced by small sample size.

Time point indicated: newly diagnosed GD, antithyroid drugs for less than 3 months. Following extraction of RNA from PBMCs, that RNA was used to make the TCR library. The CDR3 is 16 amino acids. The V end lost 0 bases, the J end lost 3 bases, and 12 bases lay between the germline ends. Germline values: CDR1 SGHNT, CDR2 YENEEA. Relying on iRepertoire HTBI primers and Arm-PCR of CDR3 regions, the team built TCR beta libraries. One entry per CDR3 protein results from TCRdb running MiXCR on the multiplex PCR reads. In the table there are 600,000 to 650,000 distinct CDR3 sequences, roughly 16% of which are singletons. There are a few counts of this clonotype. The antigen is undetermined. The same data also contributed to another study, on T cells in Graves' hyperthyroidism and ophthalmopathy. That investigation notes: Criteria for exclusion of patients were uncontrolled infection, other autoimmune disease, pregnancy or lactation. HTBI primers drove first-round RT-PCR of the TCR CDR3. Separation of ophthalmopathy from stable hyperthyroidism was achieved by a 13 V-J model.

The chain carries TRBV11-3 and TRBJ1-5, with D possibly TRBD1 on 6 matching bases. This clonotype was obtained from a woman aged 30 to 39 with Graves disease. This specimen consisted of peripheral blood mononuclear cells (PBMCs), obtained at new diagnosis, from a patient treated with antithyroid drugs. CDR3 sequence reads: CASSLETQGPNQPQHF. In nucleotides, the CDR3 is TGTGCCAGCAGCTTAGAAACACAGGGACCCAATCAGCCCCAGCATTTT.